This T cell receptor beta chain originates from a study of sequential checkpoint blockade in melanoma. In the study overall: After nivolumab or ipilimumab alone, twenty-two patients had week-13 rebiopsies.

CDR3 length: 13 residues. CDR1 and CDR2 (germline): KGHSH, LQKENI. V dropped 6 bases and J dropped 2 bases, with 10 bases sitting between them. Findings and limits, study-wide: For nivolumab-first patients, baseline tumor clonality was associated with response.

The protocol was immunoSEQ multiplex PCR, while the TCRdb copy is restricted to in-frame clones and leaves out a portion. This table has under 450 clones, about 25% appearing once. Described treatment: randomized to nivolumab then ipilimumab (arm A) or the reverse (arm B). Concerning this clone: Its antigen is not identified.

The source material was tumor tissue (inferred from file names), sampled from a patient given nivolumab and ipilimumab in sequence. The TCR originated in a human donor with melanoma. The chain links TRBV18 to TRBJ1-1; weak D call: TRBD1 (5 bases). The CDR3 sequence is CASSQTVNTEAFF. The CDR3 bases are TGTGCCAGCTCCCAGACAGTTAACACTGAAGCTTTCTTT. Full variable domain (outside the CDR3, taken from reference TRBV18 and TRBJ1-1): NAGVMQNPRHLVRRRGQEARLRCSPMKGHSHVYWYRQLPEEGLKFMVYLQKENIIDESGMPKERFSAEFPKEGPSILRIQQVVRGDSAAYFCASSQTVNTEAFFGQGTRLTVV.